The 3 T cell receptor beta chains below all came from one sample that was sequenced in a study of T cell repertoires in cytomegalovirus infection. Their cognate antigens are unknown. In TCRdb, the reads were re-called with MiXCR into one record per CDR3 protein. Of roughly 920,000 distinct CDR3 sequences listed, less than 40% are singletons. Material: cultured CD8+ T cells from PBMCs, obtained from culture after CMV antigen stimulation. Receptor source: a human donor in good health (CMV status not recorded). Some clones in this sample may be carry-over from other donors' samples.

V usage is TRBV27 and J usage is TRBJ2-1; 9 bases match TRBD1. Germline V gene data show CDR1 as MNHEY and CDR2 as SMNVEV (reference sequence). CDR3 length: 10 residues. V trimming: 10 bases; J trimming: 13 bases; junction bases outside the gene matches: 5. CDR3 region: CATKQGAQFF. DNA for the CDR3: TGTGCCACCAAACAGGGGGCCCAGTTCTTC.

The V gene is TRBV7-9, the J gene TRBJ2-7, with D possibly called TRBD1 or TRBD2 (5 bases each). The germline V and J ends were trimmed by 1 base and 2 bases, with 9 bases remaining between them. Germline CDR1 SEHNR, CDR2 FQNEAQ (reference sequence). The CDR3 consists of 14 residues. CDR3 DNA: TGTGCCAGCAGCTTAGGGGGGACCCCCTACGAGCAGTACGTC. Its protein product is CASSLGGTPYEQYV.

This clonotype was seen at least ten times. The chain is built from TRBV19 and TRBJ2-2; D remains ambiguous. Trimming left V 5 bases short and J 1 base short, with 11 bases between. The germline gives CDR1 LNHDA, CDR2 SQIVND (reference sequence). This CDR3 region has 15 residues. CDR3 coding DNA: TGTGCCAGTAGTTGGGCCCTACTGAACACCGGGGAGCTGTTTTTT. Amino acid sequence: CASSWALLNTGELFF.